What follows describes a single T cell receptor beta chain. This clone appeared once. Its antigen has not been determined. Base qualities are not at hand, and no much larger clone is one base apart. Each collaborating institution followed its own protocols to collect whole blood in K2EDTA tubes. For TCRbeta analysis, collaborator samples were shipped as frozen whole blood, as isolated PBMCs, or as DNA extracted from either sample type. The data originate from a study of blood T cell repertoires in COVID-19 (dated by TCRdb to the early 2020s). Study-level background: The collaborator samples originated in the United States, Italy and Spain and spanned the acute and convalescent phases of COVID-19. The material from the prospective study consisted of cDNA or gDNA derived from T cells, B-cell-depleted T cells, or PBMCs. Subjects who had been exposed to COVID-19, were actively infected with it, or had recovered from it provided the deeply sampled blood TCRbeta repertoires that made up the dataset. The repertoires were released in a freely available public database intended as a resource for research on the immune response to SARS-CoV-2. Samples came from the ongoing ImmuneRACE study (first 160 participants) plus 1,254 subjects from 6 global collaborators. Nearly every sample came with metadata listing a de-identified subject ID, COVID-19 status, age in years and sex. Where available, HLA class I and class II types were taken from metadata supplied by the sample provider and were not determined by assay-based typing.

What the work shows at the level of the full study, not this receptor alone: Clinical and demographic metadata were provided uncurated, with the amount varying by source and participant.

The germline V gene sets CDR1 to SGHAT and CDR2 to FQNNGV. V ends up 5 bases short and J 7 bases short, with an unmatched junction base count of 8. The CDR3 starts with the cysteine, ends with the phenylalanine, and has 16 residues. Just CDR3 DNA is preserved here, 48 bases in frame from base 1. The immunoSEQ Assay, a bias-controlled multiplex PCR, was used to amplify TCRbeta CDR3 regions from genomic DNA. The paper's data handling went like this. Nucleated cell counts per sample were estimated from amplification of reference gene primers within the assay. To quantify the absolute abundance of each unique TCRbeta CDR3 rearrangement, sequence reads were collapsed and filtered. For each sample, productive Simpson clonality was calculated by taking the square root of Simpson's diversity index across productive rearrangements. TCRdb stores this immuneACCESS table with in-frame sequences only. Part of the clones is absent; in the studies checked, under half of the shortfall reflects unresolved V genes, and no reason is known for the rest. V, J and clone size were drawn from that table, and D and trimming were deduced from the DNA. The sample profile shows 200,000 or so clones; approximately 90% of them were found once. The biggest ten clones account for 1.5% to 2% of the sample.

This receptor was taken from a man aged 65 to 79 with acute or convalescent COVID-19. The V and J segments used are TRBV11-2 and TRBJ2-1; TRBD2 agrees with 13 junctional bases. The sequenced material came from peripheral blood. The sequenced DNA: TGTGCCAGCAGCCCCTGGACTAGCGGGAGTAGAAATGAGCAGTTCTTC. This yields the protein CASSPWTSGSRNEQFF.